This T cell receptor beta chain was retrieved from a study of T-cell reconstitution after alpha-beta-depleted transplantation in children. Study results and caveats: T-cell numbers and diversity, one year after transplant, stemmed largely from T cells that were newly produced. TCRbeta diversity was high at day 60 in some patients (a result of surviving recipient T cells and thymic progenitors). It was reported that alpha-beta T cells came from several hundred expanded graft clones (about two months after transplant).

The CDR3 is 17 residues long. Germline lookup yields CDR1 SEHNR and CDR2 FQNEAQ (reference sequence). V dropped 3 bases and J dropped 5; count of bases not matched to a gene: 11. Preparing the TCRbeta library involved the use of unique molecular identifiers. TCRdb fed the PCR reads into MiXCR, producing one record per CDR3 protein. The table has tens of thousands of distinct CDR3 sequences, 5.5% to 7.5% seen once. There are many counts of this clonotype. Its antigen remains unidentified. V and J are TRBV7-9 and TRBJ2-3; 10 bases map to TRBD2. The sequenced sample was PBMCs, mostly from graft donor cells, obtained 60 days after TCRalphabeta/CD19-depleted stem cell transplant. This TCR derives from a female patient aged 2 to 10 who had a stem cell transplant for aplastic anemia, so the T cells may come from the graft donor. The chain's CDR3 is CASSFYKSGRAIDTQYF. DNA for the CDR3: TGTGCCAGCAGCTTTTATAAAAGCGGGAGGGCCATAGATACGCAGTATTTT.